The rows below give T cell receptor beta chains drawn from one sample of a study of control samples from healthy donors and cancer patients. TCRdb keeps only in-frame clones here, not all; method: immunoSEQ multiplex PCR. Of around 100,000 clones in the sample, about 87% were seen once. The source material was blood. These receptors originate from a woman aged 65 to 85 in good health. Each CDR3 is given with its conserved first and last residue. A D gene is named only where the DNA matches it firmly. Some rows mark clone size as missing; the rest say once, few, many or name a class of expanded clone.

j_call,v_call,clone_size,d_call,cdr3_nt,cdr3_aa
TRBJ2-3,TRBV19,NA,TRBD2,TGTGCCAGTAGTTTAGCGGGATCGGCGGCAGATACGCAGTATTTT,CASSLAGSAADTQYF
TRBJ1-5,TRBV10-1,NA,NA,TGCGCCAGCAGTGAGCCGGCAGGCAATCAGCCCCAGCATTTT,CASSEPAGNQPQHF
TRBJ1-6,TRBV10-3,NA,TRBD1,TGTGCCATCAAGGAGACAGGGAAGGAGTCACCCCTCCACTTT,CAIKETGKESPLHF
TRBJ1-1,TRBV19,once,TRBD1,TGTGCCAGTAGAGAGCAGGGGGGTACTGAAGCTTTCTTT,CASREQGGTEAFF
TRBJ2-2,TRBV9,NA,NA,TGTGCCAGCAGCGTAGACCCGGGTCCGGGGGCCGGGGAGCTGTTTTTT,CASSVDPGPGAGELFF
TRBJ1-4,TRBV20-1,NA,NA,TGCAGTGCTAGTATGCACGGGAAGAGGACTAATGAAAAACTGTTTTTT,CSASMHGKRTNEKLFF
TRBJ1-3,TRBV19,once,NA,TGTGCCAGTAGCCATCGGAGGATAGCCGGAAACACCATATATTTT,CASSHRRIAGNTIYF
TRBJ2-3,TRBV7-2,NA,TRBD2,TGTGCCAGCAGCCCCCTAAGACTAGCGGGGGGGGCAGATACGCAGTATTTT,CASSPLRLAGGADTQYF
TRBJ2-2,TRBV6-5,NA,TRBD2,TGTGCCAGCACGGGAGGGGCGAAGAACACCGGGGAGCTGTTTTTT,CASTGGAKNTGELFF
TRBJ2-7,TRBV4-3,few,NA,TGCGCCAGCAGCCAAGAGGGTGGGACCCACTACGAGCAGTACTTC,CASSQEGGTHYEQYF
TRBJ2-3,TRBV19,once,NA,TGTGCCAGTAGTACAGGCCCCCTAGTAAGCACAGATACGCAGTATTTT,CASSTGPLVSTDTQYF
TRBJ1-1,TRBV11-3,NA,NA,TGTGCCAGCAGCTTTACCAGGGGCACTGAAGCTTTCTTT,CASSFTRGTEAFF
TRBJ1-3,TRBV30,NA,NA,TGTGCCTGGAGTTTACAGGGTCCTGGGTACACCATATATTTT,CAWSLQGPGYTIYF
TRBJ1-2,TRBV30,NA,TRBD1,TGTGCCTGGGCCGGGACAGGGAATGGCTACACCTTC,CAWAGTGNGYTF
TRBJ2-7,TRBV27,NA,NA,TGTGCCAGCAGTTTACTGCAGGGCCCCTACGAGCAGTACTTC,CASSLLQGPYEQYF
TRBJ2-1,TRBV5-1,once,TRBD2,TGCGCCAGCAAGAGACTAGCGGATAACAATGAGCAGTTCTTC,CASKRLADNNEQFF
TRBJ2-5,TRBV5-1,NA,NA,TGCGCCAGCAGCGTGGGACGGGGCAATCTCGGGACCCAGTACTTC,CASSVGRGNLGTQYF
TRBJ1-5,TRBV27,NA,TRBD1,TGTGCCAGCAGTCCACGGACAGGGACTTATAGCAATCAGCCCCAGCATTTT,CASSPRTGTYSNQPQHF
TRBJ1-6,TRBV6-5,NA,NA,TGTGCCAGCAGCCAAAGACAGGATAATTCACCCCTCCACTTT,CASSQRQDNSPLHF
TRBJ1-1,TRBV7-9,few,TRBD1,TGTGCCAGCAGCTCCTTGTGGACAGGGGAAAAGAACACTGAAGCTTTCTTT,CASSSLWTGEKNTEAFF
TRBJ1-1,TRBV6-6,NA,NA,TGTGCCAGCAGTTACTCAGCCTTGGGCACTGAAGCTTTCTTT,CASSYSALGTEAFF
TRBJ1-5,TRBV30,NA,NA,TGTGCCTGGAGAACAGTTGGGCAGGAGGCCCAGCATTTT,CAWRTVGQEAQHF
TRBJ2-7,TRBV3-1/TRBV3-2,NA,NA,TGTGCCAGCAGCCGCGGGACAGCTTTCTACGAGCAGTACTTC,CASSRGTAFYEQYF
TRBJ1-2,TRBV27,NA,NA,TGTGCCAGCAGTCCCCCTGGGTGGAGCCCCTATGGCTACACCTTC,CASSPPGWSPYGYTF
TRBJ2-5,TRBV20-1,NA,TRBD2,TGCAGTGCTAGTCTAGCGGGGGGGCCAGAGACCCAGTACTTC,CSASLAGGPETQYF
TRBJ1-2,TRBV30,once,NA,TGTGCCTGGAGTGTTATGGGCGGCTACACCTTC,CAWSVMGGYTF
TRBJ2-2,TRBV7-9,NA,TRBD1,TGTGCCAGCAGCCCCTCCGGACAGGGGGCAGGCGGGGAGCTGTTTTTT,CASSPSGQGAGGELFF
TRBJ1-2,TRBV30,NA,NA,TGTGCCTGGAGGGTGGGGCAGCAGGACGGCTACACCTTC,CAWRVGQQDGYTF
TRBJ1-6,TRBV27,NA,NA,TGTGCCAGCAGGGGGGAGGCTAATTCACCCCTCCACTTT,CASRGEANSPLHF